This T cell receptor beta chain originates from a study of T-cell memory formation after mild COVID-19. Looking at the study overall: Largely, TCR clusters stayed within a single donor. General study results and limits: Day 37-peaking second-wave clones had unconfirmed SARS-CoV-2 specificity. Whereas later expanders leaned CD4+, clones contracting day 15 to 85 showed a balanced CD4/CD8 makeup.

MiXCR, run by TCRdb on the 5' RACE reads, gives a single entry per CDR3 protein. The top ten hold around 29% of the sample, which has 84,000 or so distinct CDR3 sequences, 11% to 15% seen once. This CDR3 is built from 16 residues. Germline V gives CDR1 MNHEY, CDR2 SMNVEV (reference sequence). The V and J ends lost 0 bases and 9 bases, in that order; junction bases with no gene match: 5. In this sample, this clonotype turned up a few times. The antigen remains unidentified. Sequencing input: PBMCs or a T cell subset sorted from them (not recorded which). The V and J genes are TRBV27 and TRBJ1-6; 10 positions agree with TRBD1. This receptor was taken from an adult woman who had mild COVID-19 (a few samples of this study predate the infection). Cell type and time point are not known. The CDR3 DNA reads as TGTGCCAGCAGTTTATCCGGACAGGGGGTTGGTTCACCCCTCCACTTT. It specifies CASSLSGQGVGSPLHF.